The 21 T cell receptor beta chains reported below all come from one sample, sequenced in a study of CD8+ T cells in alopecia areata. It was cDNA, reverse transcribed from extracted RNA, that served as the sequencing template. TCRdb's table, derived via immunoSEQ multiplex PCR, lists solely in-frame clones and lacks some. The sample lists some 82,000 clones, roughly half seen once, with just over 5.5% in the top ten. The sequenced material came from NKG2D-high CD8+ T cells sorted from blood. All receptors come from a human donor with alopecia areata.

The sample holds a few counts of this clone. The V and J genes are TRBV4-1 and TRBJ2-7; 9 nucleotides agree with TRBD1. The junction had 14 bases not matched to a gene; V was cut back by 4 bases and J by 4 bases. Germline V gene sequence: CDR1 MGHRA, CDR2 YSYEKL. There are 17 residues in the CDR3. DNA of the CDR3: TGCGCCAGCAGCCCCCGGGGTCCCGGGACAGGGTCATACGAGCAGTACTTC. Translation gives CASSPRGPGTGSYEQYF.

The genes are TRBV18 and TRBJ2-1; D is uncertain. The germline CDR1 and CDR2 sequences are KGHSH and LQKENI. The germline V and J ends were trimmed by 6 bases and 6 bases, with 6 bases remaining between them. The CDR3 runs to 11 residues. Here the CDR3 reads CASSPANEQFF. CDR3 coding DNA: TGTGCCAGCTCTCCGGCCAATGAGCAGTTCTTC.

V gene TRBV4-1 combines with J gene TRBJ2-1; D not certain. Germline-derived CDR1 and CDR2 are MGHRA and YSYEKL. Trimming took off 1 base at V and 8 bases at J, with 9 bases between the two ends. The CDR3 runs to 13 residues. CDR3 bases: TGCGCCAGCAGCCAAGTCCCCTTTCATGAGCAGTTCTTC. It specifies CASSQVPFHEQFF.

V and J are TRBV10-3 and TRBJ2-7; possibly TRBD2 for D (5 bases). The germline CDR1 and CDR2 sequences are ENHRY and SYGVKD. V was pared by 6 bases and J by 3 bases, with 18 bases between. This CDR3 contains 15 residues. CDR3 in amino acids: CAISPGLGSHYEQYF. For the CDR3, the DNA is TGTGCCATCAGCCCAGGTCTGGGGAGTCACTACGAGCAGTACTTC.

This clone showed up just a few times. The rearrangement uses TRBV29-1 and TRBJ2-7; TRBD2 might be the D (6 bases). Deletions cut 4 bases from V and 5 bases from J, with 18 bases between. CDR1 and CDR2 (germline): SQVTM, ANQGSEA. The CDR3 totals 14 residues. Here the CDR3 DNA reads TGCAGCGTTGGGACTGGGACTTCCATCCACGAGCAGTACTTC. Translation: CSVGTGTSIHEQYF.

This rearrangement joins TRBV7-2 to TRBJ2-1; D not resolved. There are 13 residues in the CDR3. The germline gives CDR1 SGHTA, CDR2 FQGNSA. Trimming shortened V by 5 bases and J by 8 bases, and 13 bases separated the two germline ends. In DNA, the CDR3 is TGTGCCAGCAGCCCACTTCGATGGGATGAGCAGTTCTTC. Encoded protein: CASSPLRWDEQFF.

This clone was recorded a few times. V is TRBV29-1 and J is TRBJ2-2; the D gene is possibly TRBD1 (6 bases). The CDR3 totals 14 residues. Looked up from germline, CDR1 is SQVTM and CDR2 is ANQGSEA. Trimming removed 7 bases at V and 6 bases at J, with 18 bases between. CDR3 nucleotides: TGCAGCGCTTTCACAGGGAAGGGAGCCGGGGAGCTGTTTTTT. Residues: CSAFTGKGAGELFF.

The chain carries TRBV9 and TRBJ2-1; 7 bases fit TRBD2. V shed 4 bases and J 5 bases; nucleotides not matched to a gene: 3. This CDR3 region has 13 residues. In germline, CDR1 is SGDLS, CDR2 YYNGEE. The CDR3 is CASSSGGNNEQFF. For the CDR3, the DNA is TGTGCCAGCAGCTCCGGGGGGAACAATGAGCAGTTCTTC.

The chain recombines TRBV5-4 with TRBJ2-5; D is possibly TRBD1 (6 bases). The CDR3 sequence is 13 residues long. Germline loops: CDR1 SGHNT, CDR2 YYREEE (reference sequence). Trimming removed 6 bases from V and 3 bases from J, with 12 bases in between. The CDR3 DNA reads TGTGCCAGCAACCCTCGGACAGAAGAGACCCAGTACTTC. Its protein is CASNPRTEETQYF.

V gene TRBV20-1 combines with J gene TRBJ2-7; D not certain. The CDR3 runs to 10 residues. The germline gives CDR1 DFQATT, CDR2 SNEGSKA (reference sequence). Trimming took off 5 bases at V and 6 bases at J, with 8 bases between the two ends. The chain's CDR3 is CSAWLREQYF. The CDR3 DNA is TGCAGTGCTTGGCTACGCGAGCAGTACTTC.

This chain joins TRBV6-5 and TRBJ2-1; D remains unclear. Deletions cut 6 bases from V and 14 bases from J, with 8 bases between. Germline CDR1 is MNHEY and CDR2 is SVGAGI. The CDR3 spans 9 residues. The CDR3 region is CASSPLKFF. CDR3 coding DNA: TGTGCCAGCAGCCCCCTCAAGTTCTTC.

This chain connects TRBV15 to TRBJ2-1; 11 bases are shared with TRBD2. The trim removed 5 bases at V and 8 bases at J, leaving 2 bases unmatched. The CDR3 is 13 amino acids. The V gene's germline CDR1 is LNHNV and CDR2 YYDKDF (reference sequence). In DNA form, the CDR3 reads TGTGCCACCAGCGGGGGACTAGCGGATGAGCAGTTCTTC. Protein product: CATSGGLADEQFF.

Only a few counts were recorded for this clone. The chain joins TRBV28 to TRBJ2-3; D is ambiguous. V was cut by 6 bases and J by 0 bases, with 13 bases left in between. This CDR3 region has 15 residues. Germline-derived CDR1 and CDR2 are MDHEN and SYDVKM. CDR3 loop: CASSRSADSTDTQYF. The CDR3 DNA reads as TGTGCCAGCAGCCGAAGTGCGGACAGCACAGATACGCAGTATTTT. The full variable domain, with the rest looked up from reference TRBV28 and TRBJ2-3, is DVKVTQSSRYLVKRTGEKVFLECVQDMDHENMFWYRQDPGLGLRLIYFSYDVKMKEKGDIPEGYSVSREKKERFSLILESASTNQTSMYLCASSRSADSTDTQYFGPGTRLTVL.

This clone was counted between two and nine times. The chain has TRBV29-1 and TRBJ2-7; 7 nucleotides line up with TRBD1. Losses at the gene ends were 6 bases for V and 3 bases for J; bases not matched to a gene: 8. The germline gives CDR1 SQVTM, CDR2 ANQGSEA. The CDR3 is 13 residues long. The chain's CDR3 is CSVGLGDSYEQYF. In nucleotides, the CDR3 is TGCAGCGTGGGATTGGGGGACAGCTACGAGCAGTACTTC.

J is TRBJ2-7 and V is TRBV29-1; D is undetermined. The germline V gene has CDR1 SQVTM and CDR2 ANQGSEA. The CDR3 loop spans 14 amino acids. Trimming cost V 6 bases and J 2 bases, with 17 bases left between them. This chain's CDR3 is CSVGSGLAPYEQYF. DNA of the CDR3: TGCAGCGTCGGGTCCGGGCTGGCTCCCTACGAGCAGTACTTC.

This clone was detected only once. The V call is TRBV7-2, the J call TRBJ1-2; possibly TRBD1 for D (6 bases). V shed 6 bases and J shed 3 bases, with 14 bases lying between them. Germline V CDR1 and CDR2: SGHTA, FQGNSA. The CDR3 runs 14 residues. The CDR3 sequence: CASSWAGEDYGYTF. For the CDR3, the DNA is TGTGCCAGCAGTTGGGCAGGGGAGGACTATGGCTACACCTTC.

The chain recombines TRBV29-1 with TRBJ2-2; TRBD2 might be the D (6 bases). Germline CDR1 is SQVTM and CDR2 is ANQGSEA. The V and J ends lost 4 bases and 3 bases respectively, with 9 bases between them. This CDR3 is built from 13 residues. CDR3 sequence reads: CSVVGGYTGELFF. In DNA, the CDR3 is TGCAGCGTTGTCGGAGGGTACACCGGGGAGCTGTTTTTT.

V is TRBV27 and J is TRBJ2-7, with D tentatively TRBD2 (6 bases). Trimming removed 4 bases from V and 7 bases from J, with 20 bases in between. CDR1 is MNHEY and CDR2 is SMNVEV in the germline V gene (reference sequence). This CDR3 is 15 amino acids long. The CDR3 here is CASSYDGSSMGEQYF. In DNA form, the CDR3 reads TGTGCCAGCAGTTATGACGGGAGTTCTATGGGGGAGCAGTACTTC.

The table lists this clone with a few counts. The J gene is TRBJ2-3, the V gene TRBV28; 9 bases fit TRBD2. V lost 5 bases and J lost 2; bases outside the gene matches: 5. CDR1 is MDHEN, CDR2 SYDVKM, per germline. CDR3 size: 15 residues. The CDR3 reads CASSPTSGYTDTQYF. CDR3 coding DNA: TGTGCCAGCAGTCCGACTAGCGGATACACAGATACGCAGTATTTT.

This clone was seen once. This chain connects TRBV4-1 to TRBJ2-7; 7 nucleotides match TRBD1. Germline assignment: CDR1 MGHRA and CDR2 YSYEKL. Losses at the gene ends were 1 base for V and 4 bases for J; bases not matched to a gene: 10. CDR3 length equals 16 residues. As DNA, the CDR3 is TGCGCCAGCAGCCAAGGGAAGGGGGCCAGGGGATACGAGCAGTACTTC. This translates into CASSQGKGARGYEQYF.

The chain is built from TRBV27 and TRBJ2-5, with 10 bases identical to TRBD2. Germline loops: CDR1 MNHEY, CDR2 SMNVEV (reference sequence). V was pared by 2 bases and J by 2 bases, with 5 bases of the junction left unmatched. The CDR3 covers 16 residues. The chain's CDR3 is CASSLLASGGQETQYF. The DNA for the CDR3 is TGTGCCAGCAGTTTACTTGCTAGCGGGGGTCAAGAGACCCAGTACTTC.